The 5 T cell receptor beta chains in this list originate from one sample, sequenced in a study of cytomegalovirus exposure and HLA in healthy donors. This PCR relied on a set of 60 Vbeta primers and 13 Jbeta primers. TCRdb keeps only in-frame clones here, not all; method: immunoSEQ multiplex PCR. The sample has approximately 70,000 clones; about 74% are singletons. The sample was PBMCs. The receptors originated from a woman aged 55-75 years in good health and CMV-seropositive.

This chain links TRBV10-2 with TRBJ2-2; TRBD2 aligns across 8 bases. Germline values: CDR1 WSHSY, CDR2 SAAADI. The V and J ends lost 5 bases and 3 bases, in that order; junction bases with no gene match: 5. The length of the CDR3 is 15 residues. The CDR3 loop is CASSLPGLDTGELFF. The CDR3 bases are TGCGCCAGCAGTCTTCCGGGACTAGACACCGGGGAGCTGTTTTTT.

The sample holds one count of this clone. The V call is TRBV6-1, the J call TRBJ2-7; no firm D call. This CDR3 has 12 amino acids. Trimming shortened V by 6 bases and J by 2 bases, and 8 bases separated the two germline ends. Germline V gene data show CDR1 as MNHNS and CDR2 as SASEGT. CDR3 DNA sequence: TGTGCCAGCAGGAACCTAGCCTACGAGCAGTACTTC. As protein: CASRNLAYEQYF.

This clone was detected a few times. The chain combines TRBV5-1 with TRBJ1-2; unclear D gene. V lost 6 bases and J 5 bases, leaving 20 bases between the germline ends. Germline-derived CDR1 and CDR2 are SGHRS and YFSETQ. The CDR3 runs 15 residues. CDR3 sequence: CASTPGGVAIYGYTF. CDR3 bases: TGCGCCAGCACACCTGGCGGGGTGGCGATTTATGGCTACACCTTC.

This clone was found a few times. A read error is likely here: a far larger clone is one base away. The sample carries other DNA sequences with the same CDR3. The chain joins TRBV5-6 to TRBJ2-1; 9 bases match TRBD1. From germline, CDR1 is SGHDT and CDR2 YYEEEE. The CDR3 loop spans 15 amino acids. CDR3 coding DNA: TGTGCCAGCAGCTTCGGGGACAGGGCCTACAATGACCAGTTCTTC. Its protein is CASSFGDRAYNDQFF.

The V call is TRBV6-1, the J call TRBJ1-2; TRBD1 matches at 7 bases. V shed 4 bases, J shed 7 bases, and the junction held 15 bases outside the gene matches. Germline CDR1 MNHNS, CDR2 SASEGT. The CDR3 runs 16 residues. This CDR3 is CASSGGQTNWRGGYTF. The CDR3 DNA reads TGTGCCAGCAGTGGGGGACAGACAAACTGGCGGGGTGGCTACACCTTC.